The 32 T cell receptor beta chains listed next were all sequenced from one sample in a study of OX40 agonist ivuxolimab in advanced cancers. Some clones are missing from TCRdb's copy, which holds only in-frame ones; the method was immunoSEQ multiplex PCR. This table has fewer than 55,000 clones, around 80% appearing once. The sequencing used CD4+ or CD8+ T cells sorted from blood, collected in a trial of the OX40 agonist ivuxolimab. These receptors all come from an adult with an advanced solid tumor such as melanoma, head and neck, liver or kidney cancer.

This clone was found a few times. The V gene is TRBV2, the J gene TRBJ2-2, with 8 bases matching TRBD2. V lost 3 bases to trimming and J lost 7 bases; unmatched junction nucleotides: 7. Germline V gene lookup returns CDR1 SNHLY and CDR2 FYNNEI. The CDR3 length is 15 residues. CDR3 residues: CASSDRTSLGGELFF. Here the CDR3 DNA reads TGTGCCAGCAGTGATAGGACTAGCTTGGGCGGGGAGCTGTTTTTT.

The chain employs TRBV19 and TRBJ1-1; no definite D call. V lost 1 base and J 2 bases, leaving 17 bases between the germline ends. Germline values: CDR1 LNHDA, CDR2 SQIVND (reference sequence). The CDR3 consists of 17 residues. The CDR3 DNA reads TGTGCCAGTAGTATAGTACCCCTAAGTGGGGAAAACACTGAAGCTTTCTTT. Its protein is CASSIVPLSGENTEAFF. Full variable domain (rest looked up from reference TRBV19 and TRBJ1-1): DGGITQSPKYLFRKEGQNVTLSCEQNLNHDAMYWYRQDPGQGLRLIYYSQIVNDFQKGDIAEGYSVSREKKESFPLTVTSAQKNPTAFYLCASSIVPLSGENTEAFFGQGTRLTVV.

CDR3: CASSAGFTVFYEQYF. The CDR3 DNA follows: TGCGCCAGCAGTGCTGGTTTCACCGTTTTCTACGAGCAGTACTTC. The V and J genes are TRBV10-1 and TRBJ2-7; no firm D call. Trimming removed 4 bases from V and 3 bases from J, with 16 bases in between. The CDR3 loop spans 15 amino acids. In germline, CDR1 is WNHNN, CDR2 SYGVQD (reference sequence).

The genes are TRBV5-1 and TRBJ1-1; unclear D gene. Germline lookup yields CDR1 SGHRS and CDR2 YFSETQ. The CDR3 contains 13 residues. V was clipped by 4 bases and J by 3 bases, with 10 bases between them. CDR3 nucleotide sequence: TGCGCCAGCAGCCCTGGACCGGACACTGAAGCTTTCTTT. Amino acids: CASSPGPDTEAFF.

J is TRBJ2-7 and V is TRBV5-1; maybe TRBD2 (6 bases). Per germline, CDR1 SGHRS and CDR2 YFSETQ. This CDR3 spans 12 amino acids. V lost 0 bases and J 7 bases, leaving 8 bases between the germline ends. DNA of the CDR3: TGCGCCAGCAGCTTGGACGCGGGGGAGCAGTACTTC. This translates into CASSLDAGEQYF.

This clone was seen just once. The chain carries TRBV4-3 and TRBJ2-7; 8 bases map to TRBD2. J lost 4 bases, V lost 1 base, and 9 bases had no gene match. Germline V gives CDR1 LGHNA, CDR2 YSLEER. The CDR3 runs 16 residues. CDR3 amino acids: CASSQGFRERGYEQYF. The CDR3 bases are TGCGCCAGCAGCCAAGGGTTTCGGGAGCGGGGGTACGAGCAGTACTTC.

This chain connects TRBV12-5 to TRBJ2-5; 7 bases match TRBD1. Germline lookup yields CDR1 LGHNT and CDR2 FRNRAP. J lost 0 bases, V lost 3 bases, and 4 bases had no gene match. The CDR3 loop spans 15 amino acids. The DNA for the CDR3 is TGTGCTAGTGGTTTACCGACAGGGCACCAAGAGACCCAGTACTTC. This gives the protein CASGLPTGHQETQYF.

The chain joins TRBV4-3 to TRBJ1-4, with a possible D match to TRBD1 (5 bases). The CDR3 has 16 amino acids. Trimming took off 4 bases at V and 4 bases at J, with 16 bases between the two ends. The V gene's germline CDR1 is LGHNA and CDR2 YSLEER. The CDR3 region is CASSPRAQGSNEKLFF. DNA for the CDR3: TGCGCCAGCAGCCCTCGAGCTCAGGGAAGTAATGAAAAACTGTTTTTT.

This chain connects TRBV6-5 to TRBJ1-1; TRBD1 aligns across 9 bases. V lost 4 bases to trimming and J lost 5 bases; unmatched junction nucleotides: 5. This CDR3 has 14 residues. Germline CDR1 reads MNHEY; CDR2 reads SVGAGI. CDR3 bases: TGTGCCAGCAGTTCCTGGGACAGGGAGACTGAAGCTTTCTTT. It codes for CASSSWDRETEAFF.

This sequence joins TRBV7-6 and TRBJ1-6; D is undetermined. Trimming cost V 3 bases and J 6 bases, with 3 bases left between them. The CDR3 contains 12 residues. Germline V gene sequence: CDR1 SGHVS, CDR2 FNYEAQ. DNA for the CDR3: TGTGCCAGCAGCTTCGGTAATTCACCCCTCCACTTT. Protein product: CASSFGNSPLHF.

The V and J genes are TRBV2 and TRBJ2-2; D is unresolved. This CDR3 region has 12 residues. The ends were cut back, 5 bases at V and 3 bases at J, with 4 bases in the middle. Per germline, CDR1 SNHLY and CDR2 FYNNEI. CDR3 amino acids: CASSRDTGELFF. CDR3 bases: TGTGCCAGCAGTCGGGACACCGGGGAGCTGTTTTTT.

Here the CDR3 DNA reads TGTGCCAGCAGTGATGATCAGCCCCAGCATTTT. This sequence encodes CASSDDQPQHF. J is TRBJ1-5 and V is TRBV2; the D is unclear. This CDR3 comprises 11 residues. The germline CDR1 and CDR2 sequences are SNHLY and FYNNEI. V was pared by 3 bases and J by 5 bases, with 2 bases between.

The J gene is TRBJ2-1, the V gene TRBV20-1; no clear D gene. Trimming took off 1 base at V and 12 bases at J, with 10 bases between the two ends. The germline gives CDR1 DFQATT, CDR2 SNEGSKA (reference sequence). The CDR3 has 11 amino acids. This chain's CDR3 is CSARGEKGQFF. The CDR3, as DNA: TGCAGTGCTAGAGGTGAGAAGGGGCAGTTCTTC.

The V call is TRBV6-5, the J call TRBJ1-2; TRBD1 agrees at 7 bases. Germline V gene sequence: CDR1 MNHEY, CDR2 SVGAGI. This CDR3 region has 13 residues. Germline trimming cut 6 bases from V and 3 bases from J; bases unmatched to any gene: 4. The CDR3 DNA is TGTGCCAGCAGGGGACAGACCCACTATGGCTACACCTTC. This translates into CASRGQTHYGYTF.

The CDR3 coding sequence is TGTGCCAGCAGCTTAAGGAGTGGGGCCGATAGGGAGCAGTTCTTC. Translation: CASSLRSGADREQFF. The chain combines TRBV7-2 with TRBJ2-1; maybe TRBD1 (5 bases). The CDR3 runs 15 residues. Germline CDR1 reads SGHTA; CDR2 reads FQGNSA. Trimming pared 2 bases from V and 10 bases from J, leaving 18 bases between.

This clone was observed once. The chain employs TRBV1 and TRBJ2-2; no DNA check was done on the table's D call, TRBD1. TRBV1 is shown as a pseudogene. The CDR3 is 15 amino acids. CDR3 in DNA: TGCACCAGCAGCCCACGGGACAGGGACACCGGGGAGCTGTTTTTT. Amino acids: CTSSPRDRDTGELFF.

The chain carries TRBV28 and TRBJ2-3; D possibly matches TRBD1 or TRBD2 (5 bases each). There are 13 residues in the CDR3. Per germline, CDR1 MDHEN and CDR2 SYDVKM. With 5 bases removed from V and 0 bases from J, the gap between germline ends came to 6 bases. The DNA of the CDR3 is TGTGCCAGCAGTCGGGACAGCACAGATACGCAGTATTTT. It translates to CASSRDSTDTQYF.

V and J are TRBV5-8 and TRBJ2-7; 8 positions agree with TRBD2. CDR3 length: 15 amino acids. Trimming removed 0 bases from V and 1 base from J; junction bases left unmatched: 3. CDR1 SGHTS and CDR2 YDEGEE come from the germline V gene. The CDR3 here is CASSLAAGGSYEQYF. The CDR3 DNA sequence: TGTGCCAGCAGCTTGGCGGCGGGGGGTTCCTACGAGCAGTACTTC.

The chain has TRBV5-1 and TRBJ2-5, with TRBD1 identical over 11 bases. Germline CDR1 is SGHRS and CDR2 is YFSETQ. The CDR3 has 15 residues. Trimming took 2 bases from V and 1 from J; bases not matched to a gene: 1. This CDR3 reads CASSFGTGGQETQYF. In nucleotides, the CDR3 is TGCGCCAGCAGCTTCGGGACAGGGGGCCAAGAGACCCAGTACTTC.

This chain connects TRBV7-9 to TRBJ1-4; TRBD1 agrees at 9 bases. V lost 5 bases, J lost 6 bases, and 4 bases stayed unmatched. CDR1 is SEHNR and CDR2 is FQNEAQ in the germline V gene (reference sequence). The CDR3 loop spans 14 amino acids. CDR3 sequence: CASSPRTGDEKLFF. The DNA of the CDR3 is TGTGCCAGCAGCCCCCGGACAGGGGATGAAAAACTGTTTTTT.

This chain joins TRBV5-1 and TRBJ2-1, with TRBD2 matching 14 bases. The germline V gene has CDR1 SGHRS and CDR2 YFSETQ. Trimming cost V 5 bases and J 9 bases; bases outside gene matches: 7. CDR3 size: 15 residues. The CDR3 loop is CASSHGTSGSLEQFF. Here the CDR3 DNA reads TGCGCCAGCAGTCACGGGACTAGCGGGAGTCTTGAGCAGTTCTTC. Full variable domain (remainder filled in from reference TRBV5-1 and TRBJ2-1): KAGVTQTPRYLIKTRGQQVTLSCSPISGHRSVSWYQQTPGQGLQFLFEYFSETQRNKGNFPGRFSGRQFSNSRSEMNVSTLELGDSALYLCASSHGTSGSLEQFFGPGTRLTVL.

The rearrangement joins TRBV27 to TRBJ1-4; 7 positions match TRBD1. Looked up from germline, CDR1 is MNHEY and CDR2 is SMNVEV (reference sequence). With V trimmed by 4 bases and J by 0 bases, 8 bases remained unmatched. The CDR3 is 17 amino acids. CDR3 coding DNA: TGTGCCAGCAGTTGGAGACGGGACAGTGCAACTAATGAAAAACTGTTTTTT. It encodes CASSWRRDSATNEKLFF.

The J gene is TRBJ1-3, the V gene TRBV7-2; D is perhaps TRBD1 (6 bases). With 5 bases removed from V and 5 bases from J, the gap between germline ends came to 22 bases. Germline loops: CDR1 SGHTA, CDR2 FQGNSA. The CDR3 is 17 residues long. This chain's CDR3 is CASSPPGTTGRRNTIYF. CDR3 coding DNA: TGTGCCAGCAGCCCACCTGGGACTACAGGGCGGCGAAACACCATATATTTT.

The genes are TRBV5-4 and TRBJ2-1; D not resolved. V lost 5 bases and J lost 2, with 14 bases in between. The CDR3 loop spans 15 amino acids. CDR1 and CDR2 (germline): SGHNT, YYREEE (reference sequence). The CDR3 DNA reads TGTGCCAGCAGTCCGAACAGCGAAGCCTACAATGAGCAGTTCTTC. Its translation is CASSPNSEAYNEQFF.

The V call is TRBV6-1, the J call TRBJ1-1, with unresolved D. The CDR3 covers 14 residues. Between the trimmed V and J ends, which lost 2 bases and 2 bases, there was a span of 9 bases. Per germline, CDR1 MNHNS and CDR2 SASEGT. The CDR3 is CASSEPRGNTEAFF. DNA of the CDR3: TGTGCCAGCAGTGAACCGCGGGGAAACACTGAAGCTTTCTTT.

The rearrangement uses TRBV20-1 and TRBJ2-7; D gene unclear. CDR1 and CDR2 from the germline V gene are DFQATT and SNEGSKA (reference sequence). Trimming pared 0 bases from V and 6 bases from J, leaving 3 bases between. The CDR3 is 10 amino acids. The CDR3 spells CSARESEQYF. The DNA for the CDR3 is TGCAGTGCTAGAGAAAGCGAGCAGTACTTC.

In this sample, this clone turned up once. This rearrangement joins TRBV19 to TRBJ1-5; D unclear. Trimming took off 2 bases at V and 2 bases at J, with 13 bases between the two ends. The length of the CDR3 is 16 residues. Germline V gene lookup returns CDR1 LNHDA and CDR2 SQIVND (reference sequence). CDR3 sequence (DNA): TGTGCCAGTAGTATAAGAGAATCAGGCCGCAATCAGCCCCAGCATTTT. Translating it yields CASSIRESGRNQPQHF.

V and J are TRBV28 and TRBJ1-6; weak D call: TRBD1 (5 bases). Germline V gives CDR1 MDHEN, CDR2 SYDVKM. The CDR3 loop spans 17 amino acids. V lost 5 bases and J lost 10, with 24 bases in between. The CDR3 DNA reads as TGTGCCAGCAGTACCTCTAGGGGAGGGGTTTTGGGCTCACCCCTCCACTTT. Protein: CASSTSRGGVLGSPLHF.

The chain recombines TRBV5-1 with TRBJ2-5, with D possibly being TRBD1 or TRBD2 (10 bases each). The V gene's germline CDR1 is SGHRS and CDR2 YFSETQ. This CDR3 is built from 22 residues. The ends were cut back, 4 bases at V and 5 bases at J, with 39 bases in the middle. For the CDR3, the DNA is TGCGCCAGCAGCGACTCAGGGCCGACAGGGGGCTTTAGCGGGAGGATCGCGGAGACCCAGTACTTC. It specifies CASSDSGPTGGFSGRIAETQYF.

The V gene is TRBV28, the J gene TRBJ1-3, with a weak D call TRBD1 (6 bases). V lost 7 bases and J 0 bases, leaving 16 bases between the germline ends. The CDR3 sequence is 16 residues long. CDR1 is MDHEN and CDR2 is SYDVKM in the germline V gene. Here the CDR3 DNA reads TGTGCCAGCACCTCTCCCCAGGGGCCCTCTGGAAACACCATATATTTT. It translates to CASTSPQGPSGNTIYF. Using reference TRBV28 and TRBJ1-3 for the parts outside the CDR3, the full variable domain is DVKVTQSSRYLVKRTGEKVFLECVQDMDHENMFWYRQDPGLGLRLIYFSYDVKMKEKGDIPEGYSVSREKKERFSLILESASTNQTSMYLCASTSPQGPSGNTIYFGEGSWLTVV.

The chain combines TRBV6-4 with TRBJ2-1, with D possibly matching TRBD2 (5 bases). Trimming left V 0 bases short and J 10 bases short, with 16 bases between. CDR1 is MRHNA and CDR2 is SNTAGT in the germline V gene. The CDR3 consists of 15 residues. The CDR3 is CASSDSGETFEEQFF. The CDR3 DNA sequence: TGTGCCAGCAGTGACTCCGGGGAGACTTTTGAGGAGCAGTTCTTC.

The chain has TRBV6-1 and TRBJ2-1; D uncertain. The CDR3 covers 14 residues. V lost 4 bases, J lost 10 bases, and 17 bases lay in between. Germline-derived CDR1 and CDR2 are MNHNS and SASEGT. The CDR3 nucleotides read TGTGCCAGCAGTGGCGGAGTGCCCTTTGGGGAGCAGTTCTTC. Translating it yields CASSGGVPFGEQFF.